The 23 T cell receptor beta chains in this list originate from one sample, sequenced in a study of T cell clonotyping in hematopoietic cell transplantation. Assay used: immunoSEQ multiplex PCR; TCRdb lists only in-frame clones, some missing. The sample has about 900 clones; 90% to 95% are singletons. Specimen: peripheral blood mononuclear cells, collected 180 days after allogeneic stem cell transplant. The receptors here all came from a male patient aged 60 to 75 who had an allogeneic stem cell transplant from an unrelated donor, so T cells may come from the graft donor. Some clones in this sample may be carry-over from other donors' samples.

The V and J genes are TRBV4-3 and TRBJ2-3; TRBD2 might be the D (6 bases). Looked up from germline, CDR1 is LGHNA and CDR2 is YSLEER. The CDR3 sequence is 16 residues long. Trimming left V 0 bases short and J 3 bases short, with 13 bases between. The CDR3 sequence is CASSQDRKGRTDTQYF. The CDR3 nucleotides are TGCGCCAGCAGCCAAGATCGTAAGGGGAGGACAGATACGCAGTATTTT.

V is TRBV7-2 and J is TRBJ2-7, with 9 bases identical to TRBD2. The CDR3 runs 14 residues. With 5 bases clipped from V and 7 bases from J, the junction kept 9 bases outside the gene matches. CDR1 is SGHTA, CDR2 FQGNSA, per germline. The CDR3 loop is CASSALAGLGEQYF. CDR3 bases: TGTGCCAGCAGCGCCCTAGCGGGATTGGGTGAGCAGTACTTC. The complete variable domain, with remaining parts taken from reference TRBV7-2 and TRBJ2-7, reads GAGVSQSPSNKVTEKGKDVELRCDPISGHTALYWYRQSLGQGLEFLIYFQGNSAPDKSGLPSDRFSAERTGGSVSTLTIQRTQQEDSAVYLCASSALAGLGEQYFGPGTRLTVT.

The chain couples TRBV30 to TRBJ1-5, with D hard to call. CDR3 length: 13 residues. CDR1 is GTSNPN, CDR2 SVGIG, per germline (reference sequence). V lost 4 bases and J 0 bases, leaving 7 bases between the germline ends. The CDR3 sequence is CAWTRFSNQPQHF. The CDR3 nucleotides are TGTGCCTGGACAAGGTTTAGCAATCAGCCCCAGCATTTT.

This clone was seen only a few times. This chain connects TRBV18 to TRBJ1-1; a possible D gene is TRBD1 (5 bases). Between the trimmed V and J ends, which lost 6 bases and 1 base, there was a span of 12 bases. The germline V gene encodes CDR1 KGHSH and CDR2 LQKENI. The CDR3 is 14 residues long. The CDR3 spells CASSPIQGNTEAFF. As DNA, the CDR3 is TGTGCCAGCTCTCCGATCCAGGGGAACACTGAAGCTTTCTTT.

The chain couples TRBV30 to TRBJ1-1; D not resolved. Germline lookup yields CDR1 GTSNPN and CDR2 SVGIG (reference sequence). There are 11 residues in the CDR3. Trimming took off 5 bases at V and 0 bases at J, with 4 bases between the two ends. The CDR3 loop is CAWYLNTEAFF. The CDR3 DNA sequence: TGTGCCTGGTACCTGAACACTGAAGCTTTCTTT.

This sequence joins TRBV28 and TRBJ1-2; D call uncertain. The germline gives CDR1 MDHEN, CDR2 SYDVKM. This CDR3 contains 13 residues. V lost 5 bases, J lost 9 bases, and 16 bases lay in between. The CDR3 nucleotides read TGTGCCAGCAGTCCCCAAGACCGAAGGAGCTACACCTTC. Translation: CASSPQDRRSYTF.

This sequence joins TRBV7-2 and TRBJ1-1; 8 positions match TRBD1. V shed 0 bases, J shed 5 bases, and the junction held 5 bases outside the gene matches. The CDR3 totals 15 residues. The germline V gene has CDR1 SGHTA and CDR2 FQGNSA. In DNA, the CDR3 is TGTGCCAGCAGCTTAGCACCACAGGGGGGGACTGAAGCTTTCTTT. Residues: CASSLAPQGGTEAFF. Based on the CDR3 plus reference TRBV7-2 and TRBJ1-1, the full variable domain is GAGVSQSPSNKVTEKGKDVELRCDPISGHTALYWYRQSLGQGLEFLIYFQGNSAPDKSGLPSDRFSAERTGGSVSTLTIQRTQQEDSAVYLCASSLAPQGGTEAFFGQGTRLTVV.

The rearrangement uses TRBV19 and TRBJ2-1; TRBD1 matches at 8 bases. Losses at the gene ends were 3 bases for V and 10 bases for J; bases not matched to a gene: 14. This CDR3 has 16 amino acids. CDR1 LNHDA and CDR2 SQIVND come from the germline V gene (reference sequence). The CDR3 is CASSIGGGQGLLEQFF. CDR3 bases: TGTGCCAGTAGTATTGGTGGTGGACAGGGCCTTTTAGAGCAGTTCTTC.

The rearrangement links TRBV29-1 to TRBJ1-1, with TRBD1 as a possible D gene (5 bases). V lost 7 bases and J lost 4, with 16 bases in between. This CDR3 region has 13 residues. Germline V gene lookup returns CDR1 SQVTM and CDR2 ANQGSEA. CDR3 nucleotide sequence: TGCAGCGACTCGCAGGGTCCCGGCACTGAAGCTTTCTTT. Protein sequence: CSDSQGPGTEAFF. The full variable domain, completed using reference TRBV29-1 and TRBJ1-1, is SAVISQKPSRDICQRGTSLTIQCQVDSQVTMMFWYRQQPGQSLTLIATANQGSEATYESGFVIDKFPISRPNLTFSTLTVSNMSPEDSSIYLCSDSQGPGTEAFFGQGTRLTVV.

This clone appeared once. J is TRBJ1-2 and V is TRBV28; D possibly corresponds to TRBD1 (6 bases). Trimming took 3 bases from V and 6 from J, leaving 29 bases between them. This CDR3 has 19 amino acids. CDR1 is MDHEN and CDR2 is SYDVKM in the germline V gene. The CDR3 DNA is TGTGCCAGCAGTTTTAAGCGGGAGGCAGGGGAACTTTTGGGTAATGGCTACACCTTC. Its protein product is CASSFKREAGELLGNGYTF.

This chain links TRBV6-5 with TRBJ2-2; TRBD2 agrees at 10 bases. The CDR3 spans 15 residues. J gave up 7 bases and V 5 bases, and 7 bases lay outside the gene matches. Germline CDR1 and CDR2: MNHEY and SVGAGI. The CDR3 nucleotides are TGTGCCAGCAGTCAGCGGGAGGGCCGGGGCGGGGAGCTGTTTTTT. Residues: CASSQREGRGGELFF.

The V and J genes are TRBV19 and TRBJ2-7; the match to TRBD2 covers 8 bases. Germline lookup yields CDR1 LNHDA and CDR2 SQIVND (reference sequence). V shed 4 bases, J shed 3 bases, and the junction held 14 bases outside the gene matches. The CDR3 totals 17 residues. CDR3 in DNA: TGTGCCAGTAGTAAACTCTCCGGGACTAGTGGGCTCTACGAGCAGTACTTC. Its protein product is CASSKLSGTSGLYEQYF. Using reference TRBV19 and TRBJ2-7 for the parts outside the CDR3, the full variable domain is DGGITQSPKYLFRKEGQNVTLSCEQNLNHDAMYWYRQDPGQGLRLIYYSQIVNDFQKGDIAEGYSVSREKKESFPLTVTSAQKNPTAFYLCASSKLSGTSGLYEQYFGPGTRLTVT.

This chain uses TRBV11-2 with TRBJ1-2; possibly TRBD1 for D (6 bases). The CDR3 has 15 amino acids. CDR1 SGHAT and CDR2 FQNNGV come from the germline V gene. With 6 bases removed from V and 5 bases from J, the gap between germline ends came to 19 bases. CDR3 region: CASRPIRGGWYGYTF. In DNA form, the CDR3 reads TGTGCCAGCAGACCAATTAGGGGGGGTTGGTATGGCTACACCTTC.

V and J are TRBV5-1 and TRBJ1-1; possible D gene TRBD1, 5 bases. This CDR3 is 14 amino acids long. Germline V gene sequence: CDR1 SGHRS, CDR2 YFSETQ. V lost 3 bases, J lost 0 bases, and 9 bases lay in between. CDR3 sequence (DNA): TGCGCCAGCAGCTCTCAGGACATGAACACTGAAGCTTTCTTT. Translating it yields CASSSQDMNTEAFF.

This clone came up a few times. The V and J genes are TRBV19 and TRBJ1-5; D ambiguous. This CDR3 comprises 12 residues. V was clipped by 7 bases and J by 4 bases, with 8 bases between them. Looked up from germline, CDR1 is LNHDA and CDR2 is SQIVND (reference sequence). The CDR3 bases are TGTGCCAGTACCGACCGGAATCAGCCCCAGCATTTT. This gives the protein CASTDRNQPQHF.

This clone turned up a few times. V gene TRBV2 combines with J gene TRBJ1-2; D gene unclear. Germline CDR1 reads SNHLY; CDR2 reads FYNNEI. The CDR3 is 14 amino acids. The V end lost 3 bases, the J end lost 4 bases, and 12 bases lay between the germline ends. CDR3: CASSDSGVGYGYTF. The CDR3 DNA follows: TGTGCCAGCAGTGATAGTGGAGTCGGCTATGGCTACACCTTC.

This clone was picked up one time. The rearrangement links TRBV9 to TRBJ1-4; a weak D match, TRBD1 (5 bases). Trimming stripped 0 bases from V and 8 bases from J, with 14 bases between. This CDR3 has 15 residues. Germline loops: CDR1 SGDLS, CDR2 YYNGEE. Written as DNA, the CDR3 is TGTGCCAGCAGCGTAGACGGGGCGCGGAGGGAAAAACTGTTTTTT. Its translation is CASSVDGARREKLFF.

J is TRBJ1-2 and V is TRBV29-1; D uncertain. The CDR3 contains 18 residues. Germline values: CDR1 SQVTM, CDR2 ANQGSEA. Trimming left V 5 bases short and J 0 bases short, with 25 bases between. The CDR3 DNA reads TGCAGCGTTAGGCCCTATCTACCGGGCCTAGTTCCTAACTATGGCTACACCTTC. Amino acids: CSVRPYLPGLVPNYGYTF.

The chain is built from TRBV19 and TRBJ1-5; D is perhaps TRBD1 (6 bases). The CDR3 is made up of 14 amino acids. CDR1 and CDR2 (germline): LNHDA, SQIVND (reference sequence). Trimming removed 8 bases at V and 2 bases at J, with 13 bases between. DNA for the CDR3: TGTGCCAGTGGCTATGGGGGCGGCAATCAGCCCCAGCATTTT. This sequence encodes CASGYGGGNQPQHF.

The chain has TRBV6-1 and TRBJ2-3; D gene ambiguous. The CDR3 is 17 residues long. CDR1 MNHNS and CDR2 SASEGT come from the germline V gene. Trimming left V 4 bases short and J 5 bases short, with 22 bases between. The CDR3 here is CASSGKGSGYLGDTQYF. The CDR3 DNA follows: TGTGCCAGCAGTGGAAAAGGGTCGGGTTATTTGGGAGATACGCAGTATTTT.

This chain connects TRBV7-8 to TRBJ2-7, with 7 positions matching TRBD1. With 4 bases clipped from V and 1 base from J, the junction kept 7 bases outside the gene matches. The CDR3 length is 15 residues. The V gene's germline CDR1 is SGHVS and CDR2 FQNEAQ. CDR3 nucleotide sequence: TGTGCCAGCAGCTCCCGGACAGGCGATTCCTACGAGCAGTACTTC. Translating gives CASSSRTGDSYEQYF.

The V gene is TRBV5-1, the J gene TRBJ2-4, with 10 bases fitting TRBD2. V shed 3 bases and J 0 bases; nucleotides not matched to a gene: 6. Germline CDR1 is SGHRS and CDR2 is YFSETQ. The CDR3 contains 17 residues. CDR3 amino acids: CASSSLTSGQAKNIQYF. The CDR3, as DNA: TGCGCCAGCAGCTCCCTGACTAGCGGGCAAGCCAAAAACATTCAGTACTTC.

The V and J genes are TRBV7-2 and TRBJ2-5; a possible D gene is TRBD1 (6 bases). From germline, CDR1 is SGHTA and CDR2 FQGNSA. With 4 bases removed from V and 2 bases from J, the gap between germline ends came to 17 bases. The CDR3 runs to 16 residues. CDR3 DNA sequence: TGTGCCAGCAGCTCCCCAGCAGGGGTCGGGCAAGAGACCCAGTACTTC. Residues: CASSSPAGVGQETQYF.